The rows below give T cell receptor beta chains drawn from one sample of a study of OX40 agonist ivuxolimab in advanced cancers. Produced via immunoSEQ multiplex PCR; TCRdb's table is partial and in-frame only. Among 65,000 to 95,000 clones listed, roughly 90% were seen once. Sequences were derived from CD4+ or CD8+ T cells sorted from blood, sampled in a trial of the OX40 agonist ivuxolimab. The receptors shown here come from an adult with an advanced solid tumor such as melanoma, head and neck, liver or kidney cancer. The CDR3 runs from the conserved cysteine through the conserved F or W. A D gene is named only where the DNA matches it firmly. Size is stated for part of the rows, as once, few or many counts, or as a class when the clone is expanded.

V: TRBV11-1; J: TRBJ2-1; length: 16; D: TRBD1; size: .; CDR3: CASSRRQGYSYNEQFF; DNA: TGTGCCAGCAGCCGCCGACAGGGTTATTCCTACAATGAGCAGTTCTTC
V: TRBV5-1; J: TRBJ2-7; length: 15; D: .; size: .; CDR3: CASSLRAPGINEQYF; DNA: TGCGCCAGCAGCTTACGGGCCCCGGGGATAAACGAGCAGTACTTC
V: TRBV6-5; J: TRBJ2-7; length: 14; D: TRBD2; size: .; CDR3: CASSPLAEPYEQYF; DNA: TGTGCCAGCTCTCCTCTAGCGGAGCCCTACGAGCAGTACTTC
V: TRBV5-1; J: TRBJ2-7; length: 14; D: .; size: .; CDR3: CASSLSPPSYEQYF; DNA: TGCGCCAGCAGCTTGAGCCCCCCGAGCTACGAGCAGTACTTC
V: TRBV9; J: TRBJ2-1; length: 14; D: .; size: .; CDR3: CASSVGPDFNEQFF; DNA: TGTGCCAGCAGCGTAGGGCCGGATTTCAATGAGCAGTTCTTC
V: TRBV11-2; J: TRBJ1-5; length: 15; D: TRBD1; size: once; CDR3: CASSLVGTAGQPQHF; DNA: TGTGCCAGCAGCTTAGTTGGGACAGCAGGTCAGCCCCAGCATTTT
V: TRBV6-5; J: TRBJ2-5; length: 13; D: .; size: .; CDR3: CASSPPGRETQYF; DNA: TGTGCCAGCAGCCCCCCCGGAAGGGAGACCCAGTACTTC
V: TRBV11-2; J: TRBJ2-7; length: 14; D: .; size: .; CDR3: CASSQTTQAHEQYF; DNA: TGTGCCAGCAGCCAAACGACCCAAGCCCACGAGCAGTACTTC
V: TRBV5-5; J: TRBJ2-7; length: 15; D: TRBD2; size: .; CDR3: CASSLLSGRPYEQYF; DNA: TGTGCCAGCAGCTTATTGAGCGGGAGGCCCTACGAGCAGTACTTC
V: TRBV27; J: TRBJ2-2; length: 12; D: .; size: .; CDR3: CASSLPPGELFF; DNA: TGTGCCAGCAGTTTACCCCCCGGGGAGCTGTTTTTT